The rows below give T cell receptor beta chains drawn from one sample of a study of vaccination and CD4 T cells after COVID-19. MiXCR, applied by TCRdb to the PCR reads, yields one record per CDR3 protein. Found here are roughly 5,500 distinct CDR3 sequences, approximately 71% of them singletons; the top ten hold around 24%. These receptors are not linked to any known antigen. The sample taken for sequencing was CD4+ T cells from blood, cultured in vitro. The source of these receptors is a human donor who had recovered from COVID-19. Both conserved end residues are part of each CDR3. The D gene is left open where the match is weak. Size is stated for part of the rows, as once, few or many counts, or as a class when the clone is expanded.

V,D,J,size,CDR3,DNA
TRBV11-3,TRBD2,TRBJ2-2,few,CASSPGLAGVSGELFF,TGTGCCAGCAGTCCTGGACTAGCGGGAGTCTCCGGGGAGCTGTTTTTT
TRBV24-1,NA,TRBJ1-1,once,CATSDPRNTEAFF,TGTGCCACCAGTGATCCTAGGAACACTGAAGCTTTCTTT
TRBV6-1,TRBD1,TRBJ2-7,NA,CASSRDRAYEQYF,TGTGCCAGCAGCCGGGACAGGGCCTACGAGCAGTACTTC
TRBV6-2/TRBV6-3,TRBD1,TRBJ1-2,NA,CASSYDRDYYGYTF,TGTGCCAGCAGTTACGACAGGGATTACTATGGCTACACCTTC
TRBV6-5,NA,TRBJ1-2,NA,CASSYSAPNYGYTF,TGTGCCAGCAGTTACTCGGCACCTAACTATGGCTACACCTTC
TRBV19,NA,TRBJ2-7,NA,CASSSRGAGGEQYF,TGTGCCAGTAGTAGCCGTGGGGCCGGGGGCGAGCAGTACTTC
TRBV7-8,NA,TRBJ1-1,NA,CASSPPGPRRTEAFF,TGTGCCAGCAGCCCACCGGGCCCCCGAAGGACTGAAGCTTTCTTT
TRBV19,NA,TRBJ1-2,NA,CASSEAYGYTF,TGTGCCAGTAGTGAGGCCTATGGCTACACCTTC
TRBV6-5,TRBD1,TRBJ1-6,NA,CASSYLRQGLSSPLHF,TGTGCCAGCAGTTACTTACGACAGGGTTTGAGTTCACCCCTCCACTTT
TRBV20-1,TRBD1,TRBJ1-5,NA,CSAITGKRQGNQPQHF,TGCAGTGCTATAACCGGAAAGAGACAGGGGAATCAGCCCCAGCATTTT
TRBV2,NA,TRBJ1-2,NA,CASSEKGVGYGYTF,TGTGCCAGCAGTGAGAAGGGGGTGGGCTATGGCTACACCTTC
TRBV15,NA,TRBJ1-5,few,CATSRDRGNQPQHF,TGTGCCACCAGCAGAGACAGGGGCAATCAGCCCCAGCATTTT
TRBV7-8,NA,TRBJ1-1,NA,CASSSGGSRNTEAFF,TGTGCCAGCAGCTCCGGGGGAAGTAGGAACACTGAAGCTTTCTTT
TRBV18,TRBD1,TRBJ1-5,few,CASSPDRGGNQPQHF,TGTGCCAGCTCACCGGACAGGGGAGGCAATCAGCCCCAGCATTTT
TRBV4-1,NA,TRBJ1-3,NA,CASSLPDWEPAGNTIYF,TGCGCCAGCAGCCTTCCCGACTGGGAGCCTGCGGGAAACACCATATATTTT
TRBV4-2,NA,TRBJ2-6,NA,CASSPPGTGANVLTF,TGTGCCAGCAGCCCACCAGGGACCGGGGCCAACGTCCTGACTTTC
TRBV19,NA,TRBJ1-1,NA,CASSSTGSNTEAFF,TGTGCCAGTAGTTCCACAGGGTCGAACACTGAAGCTTTCTTT
TRBV15,NA,TRBJ1-2,NA,CATSRDRRAGIDGYTF,TGTGCCACCAGCAGAGATCGTAGGGCAGGGATAGATGGCTACACCTTC
TRBV20-1,NA,TRBJ1-2,NA,CSAKGGYGYTF,TGCAGTGCGAAAGGGGGATATGGCTACACCTTC
TRBV18,TRBD1,TRBJ1-1,NA,CASSPLRTGGLNTEAFF,TGTGCCAGCTCACCACTAAGAACAGGGGGATTGAACACTGAAGCTTTCTTT
TRBV20-1,NA,TRBJ2-5,NA,CSATRDTRQETQYF,TGCAGTGCTACCCGGGACACCCGTCAAGAGACCCAGTACTTC
TRBV20-1,NA,TRBJ1-5,few,CSAGSRGNQPQHF,TGCAGTGCGGGGAGCAGGGGCAATCAGCCCCAGCATTTT
TRBV6-2/TRBV6-3,NA,TRBJ1-2,NA,CASSSGRDRGYGYTF,TGTGCCAGCAGTTCGGGCAGGGATCGGGGCTATGGCTACACCTTC
TRBV28,NA,TRBJ1-5,NA,CASSSRRYRINQPQHF,TGTGCCAGCAGTTCACGACGATACAGGATCAATCAGCCCCAGCATTTT
TRBV2,NA,TRBJ2-7,few,CASSGTRGREQYF,TGTGCCAGCAGTGGGACGAGGGGTAGGGAGCAGTACTTC
TRBV5-1,TRBD1,TRBJ1-2,NA,CASSTGGPYGYTF,TGCGCCAGCAGTACAGGGGGCCCCTACGGCTACACCTTC
TRBV28,NA,TRBJ1-1,NA,CASSTPKNTEAFF,TGTGCCAGCAGCACCCCCAAGAACACTGAAGCTTTCTTT
TRBV11-3,TRBD1,TRBJ1-1,NA,CASRISTGDMNTEAFF,TGTGCCAGCAGAATCTCGACAGGGGATATGAACACTGAAGCTTTCTTT
TRBV6-1,NA,TRBJ2-3,NA,CASSPTGGADTQYF,TGTGCCAGCAGTCCGACAGGAGGTGCAGATACGCAGTATTTT
TRBV10-2,NA,TRBJ2-5,once,CASSQPPQGETQYF,TGCGCCAGCAGCCAGCCCCCACAGGGAGAGACCCAGTACTTC
TRBV6-1,NA,TRBJ1-2,NA,CASTVSRGSNYGYTF,TGTGCCAGCACCGTCAGCCGGGGCAGTAACTATGGCTACACCTTC
TRBV7-2,NA,TRBJ2-7,NA,CASSLAPTYEQYF,TGCGCCAGCAGCTTGGCCCCGACCTACGAGCAGTACTTC
TRBV2,TRBD2,TRBJ2-3,NA,CASSRLAGEVDTQYF,TGTGCCAGCAGCCGACTAGCGGGAGAGGTAGATACGCAGTATTTT
TRBV27,NA,TRBJ2-7,NA,CASSSTSYEQYF,TGTGCCAGCAGTTCCACGTCGTACGAGCAGTACTTC
TRBV11-2,TRBD2,TRBJ2-3,NA,CASSPRGGRASGSADTQYF,TGTGCCAGCAGCCCGAGGGGTGGGAGGGCTAGCGGGAGCGCAGATACGCAGTATTTT
TRBV4-1,NA,TRBJ2-2,NA,CASSLDTPGAPPGELFF,TGCGCCAGCAGCCTAGACACTCCTGGGGCTCCCCCCGGGGAGCTGTTTTTT
TRBV12-3/TRBV12-4,TRBD1,TRBJ2-7,few,CASSLRPGQGSYEQYF,TGTGCCAGCAGTTTAAGGCCCGGACAGGGATCCTACGAGCAGTACTTC
TRBV20-1,NA,TRBJ2-5,NA,CSAREATQETQYF,TGCAGTGCTAGAGAAGCTACTCAAGAGACCCAGTACTTC
TRBV7-2,NA,TRBJ2-7,NA,CASSLANGGVYEQYF,TGTGCCAGCAGCTTAGCGAATGGCGGGGTATACGAGCAGTACTTC
TRBV7-3,NA,TRBJ2-5,NA,CASSPSGGLGETQYF,TGTGCCAGCAGCCCGAGTGGGGGGTTGGGAGAGACCCAGTACTTC
TRBV6-1,NA,TRBJ1-2,NA,CASSRRGIDYGYTF,TGTGCCAGCAGCCGCAGGGGAATAGACTATGGCTACACCTTC
TRBV29-1,NA,TRBJ2-7,NA,CSVAVWVDFRSYEQYF,TGCAGCGTCGCGGTGTGGGTTGACTTTAGATCCTACGAGCAGTACTTC
TRBV30,NA,TRBJ2-7,NA,CAWSVSSQYEQYF,TGTGCCTGGAGTGTAAGCTCGCAATACGAGCAGTACTTC
TRBV15,TRBD1,TRBJ2-5,NA,CATSPRTGGETQYF,TGTGCCACCAGCCCCCGGACAGGGGGAGAGACCCAGTACTTC
TRBV6-1,NA,TRBJ1-2,few,CASSPAQDGVANYGYTF,TGTGCCAGCAGCCCCGCACAGGACGGGGTAGCTAACTATGGCTACACCTTC
TRBV15,NA,TRBJ2-6,NA,CATSSYSSGANVLTF,TGTGCCACCAGCAGTTACAGCTCTGGGGCCAACGTCCTGACTTTC
TRBV20-1,NA,TRBJ2-7,few,CSARGSGNYEQYF,TGCAGTGCTAGGGGCTCGGGGAACTACGAGCAGTACTTC
TRBV20-1,TRBD1,TRBJ1-5,NA,CSARGTGNQPQHF,TGCAGTGCTAGAGGGACAGGGAATCAGCCCCAGCATTTT
TRBV6-4,NA,TRBJ2-3,NA,CASSDPPDSSTDTQYF,TGTGCCAGCAGTGACCCGCCAGATTCTAGCACAGATACGCAGTATTTT
TRBV20-1,NA,TRBJ2-1,once,CSARDPAGRTYNEQFF,TGCAGTGCTAGAGATCCCGCGGGGAGGACCTACAATGAGCAGTTCTTC